These T cell receptor beta chains were read from a single sample in a study of blood T cell repertoires in COVID-19. The table came from immunoSEQ multiplex PCR; TCRdb's copy has only in-frame clones and leaves some out. The table records 200,000 to 250,000 clones, about four fifths of them present only once. The sequenced sample was PBMCs or T cells enriched from blood (not recorded which). These receptors were taken from a woman in her thirties or forties who had recovered from COVID-19. Each CDR3 is given with its conserved first and last residue. A D gene is named only where the DNA matches it firmly. The listing skips clone size in some rows; elsewhere it reads once, few, many or a size class.

once | TRBJ2-7 | TRBD1 | TRBV18 | TGTGCCAGCTCACCACATGACAGGGGCGAGCAGTACTTC | CASSPHDRGEQYF
. | TRBJ1-1 | . | TRBV27 | TGTGCCAGCAGTTTATTAAAGGGAGGGGGTGAAGCTTTCTTT | CASSLLKGGGEAFF
. | TRBJ1-1 | . | TRBV23-1 | TGCGCCCTCCGGGACACCTCCTTGAACACTGAAGCTTTCTTT | CALRDTSLNTEAFF
. | TRBJ2-1 | TRBD1 | TRBV5-8 | TGTGCCAGCAGCTTGGGACAGGGCTTATACAATGAGCAGTTCTTC | CASSLGQGLYNEQFF
. | TRBJ1-5 | . | TRBV30 | TGTGCCTGGAGTCAGGTTGACAGCTTCAATCAGCCCCAGCATTTT | CAWSQVDSFNQPQHF
. | TRBJ2-3 | . | TRBV5-4 | TGTGCCAGCAGCTTGGCTTATCGTGGAGGGGGGGGCACAGATACGCAGTATTTT | CASSLAYRGGGGTDTQYF
. | TRBJ1-2 | TRBD1 | TRBV2 | TGTGCCAGCAGCAGGCAGGGACAGGCTGATGGCTACACCTTC | CASSRQGQADGYTF
. | TRBJ1-5 | . | TRBV19 | TGTGCCAGTAGTATAGCCGGGGTCAATCAGCCCCAGCATTTT | CASSIAGVNQPQHF
. | TRBJ2-1 | . | TRBV11-2 | TGTGCCAGCAGCTCCAGGGCATGGTCCTACAATGAGCAGTTCTTC | CASSSRAWSYNEQFF
. | TRBJ2-2 | TRBD1 | TRBV5-1 | TGCGCCAGCAGCCGTCAGGGGGAAGTAGCCGGGGAGCTGTTTTTT | CASSRQGEVAGELFF
. | TRBJ1-5 | . | TRBV5-4 | TGTGCCAGCAGCTTGGGCCGGAATCAGCCCCAGCATTTT | CASSLGRNQPQHF
once | TRBJ1-4 | TRBD1 | TRBV12-3/TRBV12-4 | TGTGCCAGCAGGCTACAGGGGAAACTGTTTTTT | CASRLQGKLFF
. | TRBJ1-3 | . | TRBV5-4 | TGTGCCAGCAGGCCGGACTTCTCTGGAAACACCATATATTTT | CASRPDFSGNTIYF
. | TRBJ1-5 | TRBD1 | TRBV27 | TGTGCCAGCAGTCCGACCGGGACAGGGGGCTTTCGAAGCAATCAGCCCCAGCATTTT | CASSPTGTGGFRSNQPQHF
. | TRBJ2-1 | TRBD2 | TRBV18 | TGTGCCAGCTCACCCCGGACTAGCGGGAGCCTTTACAATGAGCAGTTCTTC | CASSPRTSGSLYNEQFF
. | TRBJ2-3 | . | TRBV20-1 | TGCAGTGCTAGTCTGGGCAGGTGGACAGATACGCAGTATTTT | CSASLGRWTDTQYF
few | TRBJ2-3 | TRBD2 | TRBV7-9 | TGTGCCAGCAGCATTCTAGCGGGAGGATTTCCAGATACGCAGTATTTT | CASSILAGGFPDTQYF
. | TRBJ1-2 | . | TRBV7-2 | TGTGCCAGCAGCTCGGACTCGGAGGACTATGGCTACACCTTC | CASSSDSEDYGYTF
. | TRBJ1-3 | . | TRBV27 | TGTGCCAGCAGTCCCTTCACAGGCGGAGGAAACACCATATATTTT | CASSPFTGGGNTIYF
. | TRBJ2-3 | TRBD2 | TRBV24-1 | TGTGCCACCGGGACTAGCGGGAGAGGAGATACGCAGTATTTT | CATGTSGRGDTQYF
. | TRBJ2-7 | TRBD1 | TRBV19 | TGTGCCAGTAGTCCCGGGACAGCGTACGAGCAGTACTTC | CASSPGTAYEQYF
. | TRBJ1-3 | . | TRBV9 | TGTGCCAGCAGCGTCACAGGGACCGCTGGAAACACCATATATTTT | CASSVTGTAGNTIYF
. | TRBJ1-1 | TRBD1 | TRBV3-1/TRBV3-2 | TGTGCCAGCAGCCAACTACGGTGGGCAGGGGGTGAAGCTTTCTTT | CASSQLRWAGGEAFF
. | TRBJ1-4 | . | TRBV5-6 | TGTGCCAGCAGCTGGACTGCAGAGCCTCGGTTGTTTTTT | CASSWTAEPRLFF
. | TRBJ1-2 | . | TRBV28 | TGTGCCAGCAGCACGATCGGGGGGGACAACTATGGCTACACCTTC | CASSTIGGDNYGYTF
. | TRBJ1-2 | TRBD1 | TRBV5-1 | TGCGCCAGCAGCTGGGACAGCGTCTATGGCTACACCTTC | CASSWDSVYGYTF
. | TRBJ2-1 | . | TRBV3-1/TRBV3-2 | TGTGCCAGCACCAAAACTTCCGGGGACAATGAGCAGTTCTTC | CASTKTSGDNEQFF
. | TRBJ2-1 | . | TRBV5-4 | TGTGCCAGCAGCTTTACAGATTACAATGAGCAGTTCTTC | CASSFTDYNEQFF
. | TRBJ2-1 | . | TRBV11-2 | TGTGCCAGCAGCTTAGTGCAGGCCGGATACAATGAGCAGTTCTTC | CASSLVQAGYNEQFF
. | TRBJ1-4 | TRBD1 | TRBV4-2 | TGTGCCAGCAGCCTCCCGGGACAGGGTCGAGAAAAACTGTTTTTT | CASSLPGQGREKLFF
. | TRBJ1-4 | . | TRBV11-2 | TGTGCCAGCAGCTCCGAGCTGGAACTGTTTTTT | CASSSELELFF
. | TRBJ1-5 | . | TRBV4-3 | TGCGCCAGCAGCCAAGCGGGGAATCAGCCCCAGCATTTT | CASSQAGNQPQHF
. | TRBJ2-5 | TRBD2 | TRBV28 | TGTGCCAGCAACCTTTATGCCCTAGCGGGAGGGCGGGAGACCCAGTACTTC | CASNLYALAGGRETQYF
. | TRBJ2-1 | . | TRBV7-9 | TGTGCCAGCAGCTTAGGCGGGATCTACAATGAGCAGTTCTTC | CASSLGGIYNEQFF
. | TRBJ1-2 | . | TRBV30 | TGTGCCTGGAGTACCCGTATCAGGGGCCCGGGTGGCTACACCTTC | CAWSTRIRGPGGYTF
. | TRBJ1-5 | TRBD1 | TRBV18 | TGTGCCAGCTCATCCTTAACCGGGACAGGGGTGCAGCCCCAGCATTTT | CASSSLTGTGVQPQHF
. | TRBJ1-1 | . | TRBV19 | TGTGCCAGTAGCAGGCCTGACAGGCAGAACACTGAAGCTTTCTTT | CASSRPDRQNTEAFF
. | TRBJ2-2 | TRBD1 | TRBV5-1 | TGCGCCAGCAGCTCCGGGACAGGGGACAGGGAGCTGTTTTTT | CASSSGTGDRELFF
. | TRBJ2-4 | TRBD1 | TRBV9 | TGTGCCAGCAGCGCTTCCCCGTCCGGGACAGGGAAAAACATTCAGTACTTC | CASSASPSGTGKNIQYF
. | TRBJ1-6 | . | TRBV5-1 | TGCGCCAGCAGCTTCGAGGGGGCCTATAATTCACCCCTCCACTTT | CASSFEGAYNSPLHF
many | TRBJ1-1 | . | TRBV5-8 | TGTGCCAGCAGCTTGGTCTCGTCGTGGCAGGGGAACACTGAAGCTTTCTTT | CASSLVSSWQGNTEAFF
. | TRBJ2-2 | . | TRBV4-2 | TGTGCCAGCAGCCAGGAGACAAGGGAGATCACCGGGGAGCTGTTTTTT | CASSQETREITGELFF
. | TRBJ2-6 | . | TRBV2 | TGTGCCAGCACCTACTCTGGGGCCAACGTCCTGACTTTC | CASTYSGANVLTF
. | TRBJ2-3 | . | TRBV28 | TGTGCCAGCACCTTCGCTGCGGCCTCCACTAGCACAGATACGCAGTATTTT | CASTFAAASTSTDTQYF
. | TRBJ1-3 | . | TRBV21-1 | TGTGCCAGCAGCGCCAGGGGGAAAGGAAACACCATATATTTT | CASSARGKGNTIYF
. | TRBJ1-3 | . | TRBV15 | TGTGCCACCGGAGTGGGTAACGGGAACACCATATATTTT | CATGVGNGNTIYF
. | TRBJ1-2 | TRBD1 | TRBV3-1/TRBV3-2 | TGTGCCAGCAGTCGACAGGGGGCGACGGGCTACACCTTC | CASSRQGATGYTF
. | TRBJ1-4 | TRBD1 | TRBV27 | TGTGCCAGCAGCCCGGGACAGGGGACGGAAAAACTGTTTTTT | CASSPGQGTEKLFF
. | TRBJ2-1 | . | TRBV19 | TGTGCCAGTAGTCTAAGAAGCGGCAATGAGCAGTTCTTC | CASSLRSGNEQFF
. | TRBJ1-3 | . | TRBV4-2 | TGTGCCAGCAGCCTTTCGACTCGGGACACCATATATTTT | CASSLSTRDTIYF
. | TRBJ2-7 | TRBD2 | TRBV5-5 | TGTGCCAGCAGCTTGGATGGCGGGAGGGCCCCCTACGAGCAGTACTTC | CASSLDGGRAPYEQYF
. | TRBJ1-3 | . | TRBV4-1 | TGCGCCAGCAGTGATATCAGGGTAAACACCATATATTTT | CASSDIRVNTIYF
. | TRBJ1-1 | . | TRBV28 | TGTGCCAGCAGTTCCCCGGCAAGCGAGAACACTGAAGCTTTCTTT | CASSSPASENTEAFF